These 24 T cell receptor beta chains were all obtained from the same sample, sequenced in a study of T cell changes during pregnancy in multiple sclerosis. Method: immunoSEQ multiplex PCR; TCRdb's copy keeps in-frame clones and lacks some. The profile shows 79,000 or so clones, around 85% of them singletons. Sequences were derived from peripheral blood, sampled before pregnancy. The receptors were gathered from a female donor with multiple sclerosis, enrolled in a pregnancy study.

This clone turned up a few times. The V and J genes are TRBV11-3 and TRBJ2-1, with 7 bases lining up with TRBD2. This CDR3 is built from 15 residues. Germline V lookup: CDR1 SGHNT, CDR2 YENEEA. The trim removed 5 bases at V and 5 bases at J, leaving 9 bases unmatched. CDR3 coding DNA: TGTGCCAGCAGCCTCAACGGCGGGGGAAACAATGAGCAGTTCTTC. It encodes CASSLNGGGNNEQFF. Based on the CDR3 plus reference TRBV11-3 and TRBJ2-1, the full variable domain is EAGVVQSPRYKIIEKKQPVAFWCNPISGHNTLYWYLQNLGQGPELLIRYENEEAVDDSQLPKDRFSAERLKGVDSTLKIQPAELGDSAVYLCASSLNGGGNNEQFFGPGTRLTVL.

This clone was observed a single time. This sequence joins TRBV7-2 and TRBJ2-7; D not certain. Trimming removed 2 bases from V and 3 bases from J, with 5 bases in between. The CDR3 has 12 amino acids. Germline V CDR1 and CDR2: SGHTA, FQGNSA. The CDR3 bases are TGTGCCAGCAGCTTATTCGGCTACGAGCAGTACTTC. Translated, it gives CASSLFGYEQYF. Full variable domain (remainder filled in from reference TRBV7-2 and TRBJ2-7): GAGVSQSPSNKVTEKGKDVELRCDPISGHTALYWYRQSLGQGLEFLIYFQGNSAPDKSGLPSDRFSAERTGGSVSTLTIQRTQQEDSAVYLCASSLFGYEQYFGPGTRLTVT.

The rearrangement links TRBV18 to TRBJ2-5; possibly TRBD2 for D (5 bases). Germline V gene sequence: CDR1 KGHSH, CDR2 LQKENI. Deletions cut 4 bases from V and 3 bases from J, with 12 bases between. This CDR3 contains 14 residues. CDR3 in DNA: TGTGCCAGCTCACTGGTAGGAGCGGAAGAGACCCAGTACTTC. Encoded protein: CASSLVGAEETQYF.

The J gene is TRBJ2-7, the V gene TRBV19; perhaps TRBD1 as D (5 bases). There are 15 residues in the CDR3. V was shortened by 6 bases and J by 6 bases, with 21 bases between the two germline ends. Germline CDR1 is LNHDA and CDR2 is SQIVND (reference sequence). The CDR3 spells CASRAQGFSASEQYF. DNA for the CDR3: TGTGCCAGTAGGGCTCAGGGTTTCTCTGCCTCCGAGCAGTACTTC.

The rearrangement uses TRBV4-3 and TRBJ2-7, with D perhaps matching TRBD1 (5 bases). V lost 0 bases and J 1 base, leaving 10 bases between the germline ends. The CDR3 runs 15 residues. Germline CDR1 is LGHNA and CDR2 is YSLEER. CDR3 loop: CASSQETGQSYEQYF. As DNA, the CDR3 is TGCGCCAGCAGCCAAGAAACCGGACAATCCTACGAGCAGTACTTC.

The chain has TRBV6-5 and TRBJ1-6, with TRBD1 matching over 9 bases. CDR1 and CDR2 (germline): MNHEY, SVGAGI. V dropped 4 bases and J dropped 8; count of bases not matched to a gene: 6. The CDR3 is made up of 15 amino acids. As DNA, the CDR3 is TGTGCCAGCAGTTCGGGACAGGGTCCTCATTCACCCCTCCACTTT. Its protein is CASSSGQGPHSPLHF.

This chain connects TRBV29-1 to TRBJ1-2; a possible D gene is TRBD1 (6 bases). This CDR3 region has 14 residues. With 5 bases removed from V and 1 base from J, the gap between germline ends came to 14 bases. Germline V gives CDR1 SQVTM, CDR2 ANQGSEA. CDR3 protein: CSVNVGGDNYGYTF. The CDR3 region has the DNA TGCAGCGTTAACGTAGGGGGAGATAACTATGGCTACACCTTC.

The chain couples TRBV27 to TRBJ2-2; D not certain. Trimming shortened V by 2 bases and J by 6 bases, and 10 bases separated the two germline ends. CDR1 and CDR2 (germline): MNHEY, SMNVEV (reference sequence). The CDR3 extends over 14 amino acids. The CDR3 sequence is CASSLIAASGELFF. DNA of the CDR3: TGTGCCAGCAGTTTAATAGCCGCGTCCGGGGAGCTGTTTTTT.

Turning to this clone: Sequence at one end of the junction differs from germline and may be a read error. The CDR3: CASSPNTGTTHF. CDR3 coding DNA: TGTGCCAGCAGCCCGAATACCGGGACTACCCACTTC. The rearrangement joins TRBV7-2 to TRBJ2-7, with 7 bases aligning to TRBD2. Germline assignment: CDR1 SGHTA and CDR2 FQGNSA. This CDR3 spans 12 amino acids.

The chain recombines TRBV2 with TRBJ2-7; 9 bases align to TRBD1. CDR1 is SNHLY and CDR2 is FYNNEI in the germline V gene. The CDR3 runs 14 residues. The junction had 6 bases not matched to a gene; V was cut back by 6 bases and J by 3 bases. The chain's CDR3 is CASREDRGYYEQYF. The CDR3 DNA reads as TGTGCCAGCAGGGAGGACAGGGGTTACTACGAGCAGTACTTC.

The chain is built from TRBV30 and TRBJ2-7; 11 bases map to TRBD2. V shed 7 bases, J shed 1 base, and the junction held 6 bases outside the gene matches. Per germline, CDR1 GTSNPN and CDR2 SVGIG (reference sequence). The CDR3 extends over 14 amino acids. CDR3 bases: TGTGCCTCCCGAACTAGCGGGAGTTCCTACGAGCAGTACTTC. Encoded protein: CASRTSGSSYEQYF.

The chain joins TRBV7-2 to TRBJ2-7, with TRBD1 as a possible D gene (5 bases). V was cut by 1 base and J by 3 bases, with 16 bases left in between. Germline values: CDR1 SGHTA, CDR2 FQGNSA. The CDR3 extends over 16 amino acids. CDR3 in DNA: TGTGCCAGCAGCTTAGTAGGGTTTGGCAGGGACTACGAGCAGTACTTC. Residues: CASSLVGFGRDYEQYF.

V and J are TRBV7-2 and TRBJ1-2; TRBD1 matches at 7 bases. CDR1 SGHTA and CDR2 FQGNSA come from the germline V gene. Trimming at V came to 3 bases and at J to 6 bases, leaving 4 bases not matched to a gene. The CDR3 consists of 13 residues. As DNA, the CDR3 is TGTGCCAGCAGCTTGGAGGGGGCCCATGGCTACACCTTC. Translation gives CASSLEGAHGYTF.

V gene TRBV29-1 combines with J gene TRBJ1-2; possibly TRBD1 for D (5 bases). This CDR3 is built from 14 residues. CDR1 is SQVTM and CDR2 is ANQGSEA in the germline V gene. V lost 8 bases, J lost 2 bases, and 18 bases lay in between. The CDR3 loop is CSLGDGGANYGYTF. CDR3 coding DNA: TGCAGCCTTGGGGACGGGGGAGCCAACTATGGCTACACCTTC.

The rearrangement uses TRBV7-9 and TRBJ2-7, with 10 bases lining up with TRBD1. This CDR3 has 14 residues. V was clipped by 5 bases and J by 6 bases; unmatched bases: 7. CDR1 and CDR2 from the germline V gene are SEHNR and FQNEAQ (reference sequence). The CDR3 bases are TGTGCCAGCAGCCGGGACAGGGGTGGCAGCGAGCAGTACTTC. Translation: CASSRDRGGSEQYF.

The CDR3 nucleotides are TGTGCCAGCAGTTTCTTTCCCCCTAGCGGACCCGGGGAGCTGTTTTTT. Residues: CASSFFPPSGPGELFF. This chain uses TRBV27 with TRBJ2-2; 7 nucleotides line up with TRBD2. The V gene end was trimmed by 3 bases and the J gene end by 6 bases; junction bases not matched to a gene: 10. Looked up from germline, CDR1 is MNHEY and CDR2 is SMNVEV (reference sequence). The CDR3 is 16 residues long.

This chain uses TRBV27 with TRBJ2-1, with TRBD1 matching 8 bases. Germline V gives CDR1 MNHEY, CDR2 SMNVEV (reference sequence). This CDR3 has 15 residues. The trim removed 8 bases at V and 2 bases at J, leaving 8 bases unmatched. CDR3 residues: CASAPTGEAYNEQFF. CDR3 DNA sequence: TGTGCCAGCGCCCCGACAGGGGAGGCCTACAATGAGCAGTTCTTC.

V and J are TRBV7-9 and TRBJ1-2, with 7 bases fitting TRBD1. This CDR3 comprises 18 residues. The ends lost 1 base at V and 6 bases at J; junction bases unmatched: 17. The V gene's germline CDR1 is SEHNR and CDR2 FQNEAQ (reference sequence). Written as DNA, the CDR3 is TGTGCCAGCAGCTTAGAACCGGGGGACAGCTGGAAAGGGAATGGCTACACCTTC. It encodes CASSLEPGDSWKGNGYTF.

V is TRBV7-8 and J is TRBJ2-1; 11 bases fit TRBD2. Unmatched junction bases numbered 4, after V lost 1 base and J lost 5 bases. Germline V gene lookup returns CDR1 SGHVS and CDR2 FQNEAQ. The CDR3 spans 16 residues. The CDR3 is CASSLGLAGGNNEQFF. CDR3 nucleotides: TGTGCCAGCAGCTTAGGTCTAGCGGGAGGAAACAATGAGCAGTTCTTC.

This clone was seen only once. V usage is TRBV5-1 and J usage is TRBJ2-2; tentatively, D is TRBD1 (5 bases). The CDR3 is 14 residues long. The V gene lost 2 bases and the J gene lost 6 bases, with 11 bases spanning the gap. In germline, CDR1 is SGHRS, CDR2 YFSETQ. The CDR3 reads CASSLSGRSGELFF. CDR3 in DNA: TGCGCCAGCAGCTTATCAGGGCGGTCCGGGGAGCTGTTTTTT.

DNA of the CDR3: TGCAGCGTTAAACGACAGGGGGCAACTAATGAAAAACTGTTTTTT. Its translation is CSVKRQGATNEKLFF. The V call is TRBV29-1, the J call TRBJ1-4, with TRBD1 identical over 9 bases. The junction had 4 bases not matched to a gene; V was cut back by 5 bases and J by 0 bases. In germline, CDR1 is SQVTM, CDR2 ANQGSEA. The CDR3 is 15 residues long.

This chain links TRBV5-1 with TRBJ2-5; possible D gene TRBD2, 5 bases. Germline V CDR1 and CDR2: SGHRS, YFSETQ. The CDR3 contains 16 residues. Trimming took off 2 bases at V and 1 base at J, with 15 bases between the two ends. The chain's CDR3 is CASSFRQRNLQETQYF. The CDR3 DNA reads as TGCGCCAGCAGCTTCCGGCAGCGGAACCTCCAAGAGACCCAGTACTTC.

The sample holds a few counts of this clone. V usage is TRBV11-3 and J usage is TRBJ2-3; the match to TRBD2 covers 10 bases. Unmatched junction bases numbered 5, after V lost 3 bases and J lost 2 bases. The CDR3 is 16 residues long. Looked up from germline, CDR1 is SGHNT and CDR2 is YENEEA. CDR3 residues: CASSLLAGDYTDTQYF. CDR3 nucleotides: TGTGCCAGCAGCTTGCTAGCGGGGGACTACACAGATACGCAGTATTTT.

The chain couples TRBV4-1 to TRBJ1-5, with TRBD1 matching 9 bases. The CDR3 consists of 16 residues. V lost 0 bases, J lost 7 bases, and 7 bases stayed unmatched. CDR1 is MGHRA, CDR2 YSYEKL, per germline. The CDR3 sequence: CASSQDWGQGRQPQHF. CDR3 DNA: TGCGCCAGCAGCCAAGATTGGGGACAGGGAAGGCAGCCCCAGCATTTT.